This TCR beta chain was identified in a study of identical twins listed by TCRdb under 2016. Looking at the study overall: The study deep-sequenced TCR alpha and beta repertoires from monozygotic twins, unrelated adults of various ages and cord blood to test whether fetal clonotypes persist. To rule out contamination, the twin experiments were replicated at different times with different library preparation protocols. The study at large found these results: Out-of-frame TCR alpha sequences shared between twins showed an excess of low generation-probability sequences compared with coincidental sharing between unrelated individuals. Conclusions relied on cross-sectional statistical analysis, since the same donors could not be followed over many years. Abundant cord blood beta clonotypes had fewer insertions, young adult naive repertoires showed a similar but weaker trend, and memory repertoires showed no such trend. Excess twin sharing in beta out-of-frame sequences was weaker because fewer shared sequences lowered the signal-to-noise ratio. In monozygotic twins, out-of-frame TCR alpha sharing was systematically underestimated by recombination models, although the models agreed with sharing between unrelated individuals. Zero-insertion analyses could be partly confounded by invariant T cells such as MAIT and iNKT, although diverse VJ usage argued against such confounding for most clonotypes.

This clonotype was counted only a few times. No cognate antigen has been identified for it. No base quality values were provided; no much bigger clone lies one nucleotide off. Libraries came from 5' RACE. Sequenced on an Illumina HiSeq 2000. Template switching introduced a universal primer binding site; the final cDNA contained a unique molecular identifier, enabling accurate counting of TCR cDNA molecules. Specific primers in the conserved constant-segment region were used to synthesize first-strand cDNA for TCR alpha and beta chains. To control for contamination, every cDNA library was double barcoded, receiving both a SMART-Mk sample barcode and Illumina barcodes. TruSeq adapter sequences and Illumina sample barcodes were added in two successive PCR steps. Sequencing of the TCR alpha and beta cDNA libraries was done on the Illumina HiSeq platform using custom primers. The study's processing was this. Raw reads were processed with MiGEC to extract unique molecular identifiers, and MiXCR was used to determine CDR3 positions. For each individual, recombination models were inferred using an EM algorithm with the repgenHMM and IGoR tools. Shared clonotypes were analyzed with the tcR package in R, and sharing was normalized by the product of cloneset sizes. To study raw recombination without the effects of thymic and clonal selection, out-of-frame nonproductive sequences were analyzed. TCRdb reworked the public reads: Q25 trimming with fastp, MiXCR clone assembly, productive beta chains retained. CDR3 protein duplicates are merged, each entry listing the most common genes and DNA. TCRdb, not the original authors, processed these V and J calls. Present in this sample are about 260,000 distinct CDR3 sequences, about 7% of which were seen just once. Roughly 3.4% of the sample comes from the top ten.

Only healthy Caucasian donors were included. The twin cohort consisted of three pairs of female monozygotic twins, all aged roughly 18 to 30 years. Miltenyi CD45RO+ enrichment and human naive T-cell isolation kits were used to isolate memory (CD45RO+) and naive T cells from PBMC. The sample also formed part of further work on yellow fever vaccine responses in identical twins. Per that second paper: According to the authors, the vaccine-induced T cell response in identical twins seemed to be partly convergent and partly specific to each individual. In the study, vaccine-responding T cell clones were precisely tracked in identical twins.

The sample comprised memory (CD45RO+) T cells sorted from blood. The sample's cell subset or site label, decoded: CD45RO+ enriched T cells. This clonotype was obtained from a woman in her late teens or twenties in good health.

The nucleotide sequence reads as follows: TGTGCCAGCAGAAGAGGGTTGGTAACTGAAGCTTTCTTT. The translation is CASRRGLVTEAFF. The rearrangement joined TRBV28 to TRBJ1-1; the D gene cannot be resolved reliably. CDR1 is given as MDHEN and CDR2 as SYDVKM, both from the germline V gene. V and J lose 6 bases and 5 bases, and a span of 13 bases separates them. The CDR3 holds 13 amino acids from the cysteine to the phenylalanine. CDR3 DNA only is kept here, 39 bases in frame from base 1. The full variable domain, with segments outside the CDR3 supplied by the reference TRBV28 and TRBJ1-1 proteins, appears as DVKVTQSSRYLVKRTGEKVFLECVQDMDHENMFWYRQDPGLGLRLIYFSYDVKMKEKGDIPEGYSVSREKKERFSLILESASTNQTSMYLCASRRGLVTEAFFGQGTRLTVV.